Presented here are 31 T cell receptor beta chains from one specimen sequenced in a study of CD8 T cells in ankylosing spondylitis. Findings of the study overall: A TCR beta motif of seven or eight highly homologous variants appeared characteristic of ankylosing spondylitis blood.

From the 5' RACE reads, TCRdb called clonotypes with MiXCR, one entry per CDR3 protein. The sample records hundreds of thousands of distinct CDR3 sequences, 10% to 15% being singletons. Their recognized antigens are unknown. What was sequenced was blood, either unsorted or a sorted T cell fraction (not recorded which). The receptors were gathered from a male donor with ankylosing spondylitis.

V is TRBV29-1 and J is TRBJ2-7, with D perhaps TRBD1 (7 bases). The germline V gene has CDR1 SQVTM and CDR2 ANQGSEA. V was cut by 6 bases and J by 9 bases, with 18 bases left in between. The length of the CDR3 is 12 residues. The CDR3 here is CSVRNGGGGQYV. As DNA, the CDR3 is TGCAGCGTCCGTAACGGAGGGGGCGGGCAGTACGTC.

This clonotype was counted only a few times. The chain joins TRBV28 to TRBJ2-7, with D tentatively TRBD2 (6 bases). Germline V CDR1 and CDR2: MDHEN, SYDVKM. The CDR3 contains 13 residues. Trimming pared 7 bases from V and 5 bases from J, leaving 15 bases between. This CDR3 is CASTPGGSHEQYF. The CDR3, as DNA: TGTGCCAGCACCCCTGGGGGGTCCCACGAGCAGTACTTC.

V and J are TRBV5-1 and TRBJ2-1; 10 nucleotides align to TRBD2. The V gene's germline CDR1 is SGHRS and CDR2 YFSETQ. J gave up 4 bases and V 2 bases, and 9 bases lay outside the gene matches. This CDR3 spans 17 amino acids. CDR3 in amino acids: CASSFPLAGMGYNEQFF. DNA for the CDR3: TGCGCCAGCAGCTTTCCACTAGCGGGAATGGGGTACAATGAGCAGTTCTTC.

As for this clonotype: With a much larger clone just one base away, this may be a read error. This chain uses TRBV16 with TRBJ2-2; D gene ambiguous. CDR1 and CDR2 from the germline V gene are KGHSY and FQNENV. V lost 2 bases and J lost 5, with 6 bases in between. The CDR3 contains 13 residues. The CDR3 region is CASSQGETGELFF. The CDR3, as DNA: TGTGCCAGCAGCCAAGGAGAAACCGGGGAGCTGTTTTTT.

Regarding this clonotype: A much larger clone lies one base from this, so it may be a read error. The chain joins TRBV29-1 to TRBJ2-1; TRBD2 aligns across 8 bases. The CDR3 has 13 amino acids. Per the germline V gene, CDR1 is SQVTM and CDR2 is ANQGSEA. The CDR3 protein is CSVGLVGSPVQLF. The CDR3 DNA sequence: TGCAGCGTGGGACTAGTTGGCTCCCCGGTGCAGCTCTTC.

This clonotype was seen a handful of times. DNA of the CDR3: TGCAGCGTTCGGGACACCACCTACGAGCAGTACTTC. Protein sequence: CSVRDTTYEQYF. The V and J genes are TRBV29-1 and TRBJ2-7, with D perhaps TRBD1 (6 bases). V lost 5 bases and J lost 2, with 10 bases in between. The CDR3 contains 12 residues. Germline V gives CDR1 SQVTM, CDR2 ANQGSEA.

This clonotype was counted between two and nine times. The DNA of the CDR3 is TGTGCCAGTGTCGGCACTGAAGCTTTCTTT. As protein: CASVGTEAFF. The V gene is TRBV7-9, the J gene TRBJ1-1; D remains unclear. Trimming cost V 9 bases and J 4 bases, with 6 bases left between them. The CDR3 length is 10 residues. Germline CDR1 and CDR2: SEHNR and FQNEAQ (reference sequence).

This clonotype was counted between two and nine times. V is TRBV24-1 and J is TRBJ2-3, with 7 bases lining up with TRBD1. V trimming: 0 bases; J trimming: 1 base; junction bases outside the gene matches: 0. The germline gives CDR1 KGHDR, CDR2 SFDVKD. CDR3 length: 15 residues. CDR3 DNA sequence: TGTGCCACCAGTGATTTGCAGGGGGGCACAGATACGCAGTATTTT. Translation gives CATSDLQGGTDTQYF.

This clonotype came up a few times. The chain couples TRBV27 to TRBJ2-5, with a possible D match to TRBD2 (6 bases). The germline V and J ends were trimmed by 3 bases and 7 bases, with 12 bases remaining between them. The germline gives CDR1 MNHEY, CDR2 SMNVEV (reference sequence). The CDR3 runs 13 residues. This CDR3 reads CASSFSGPRTQYF. CDR3 coding DNA: TGTGCCAGCAGTTTTAGCGGACCAAGGACCCAGTACTTC.

Only a few counts were recorded for this clonotype. The chain couples TRBV2 to TRBJ2-1; 11 bases are a match to TRBD2. CDR3 length equals 15 residues. CDR1 is SNHLY, CDR2 FYNNEI, per germline. J lost 4 bases, V lost 3 bases, and 2 bases had no gene match. CDR3 coding DNA: TGTGCCAGCAGTGAGTCTAGCGGGAGGTACAATGAGCAGTTCTTC. It yields the protein CASSESSGRYNEQFF.

This clonotype occurred a few times. The rearrangement uses TRBV9 and TRBJ2-1; 8 bases map to TRBD1. The V gene's germline CDR1 is SGDLS and CDR2 YYNGEE. The CDR3 has 15 amino acids. Unmatched junction bases numbered 8, after V lost 0 bases and J lost 9 bases. The CDR3 nucleotides are TGTGCCAGCAGCGTAGTTAGGACAGGGATAAGTGAGCAGTTCTTC. Its protein product is CASSVVRTGISEQFF.

In its sample, this clonotype was seen many times. The rearrangement links TRBV12-3 or TRBV12-4 to TRBJ2-3; 8 nucleotides align to TRBD2. V shed 3 bases and J 3 bases; nucleotides not matched to a gene: 8. The CDR3 extends over 16 amino acids. CDR3 protein: CASSLPGLGYTDTQYF. CDR3 nucleotide sequence: TGTGCCAGCAGTTTGCCGGGACTAGGCTATACAGATACGCAGTATTTT.

This clonotype was observed a handful of times. The chain joins TRBV29-1 to TRBJ2-2; D remains unclear. This CDR3 spans 14 amino acids. Trimming pared 3 bases from V and 5 bases from J, leaving 13 bases between. Germline V CDR1 and CDR2: SQVTM, ANQGSEA. The CDR3, as DNA: TGCAGCGTTGATGTGGCGGCTGGGACCGGGGAGCTGTTTTTT. Translated, it gives CSVDVAAGTGELFF.

This clonotype was seen a handful of times. The chain recombines TRBV27 with TRBJ2-2; tentatively, D is TRBD2 (6 bases). Per the germline V gene, CDR1 is MNHEY and CDR2 is SMNVEV (reference sequence). CDR3 length: 15 amino acids. V was pared by 6 bases and J by 5 bases, with 16 bases between. The CDR3 reads CASRLNPAGTGELFF. DNA of the CDR3: TGTGCCAGCAGGCTTAACCCGGCGGGGACCGGGGAGCTGTTTTTT.

This chain links TRBV3-1 with TRBJ1-2, with unresolved D. The CDR3 covers 13 residues. Germline CDR1 and CDR2: LGHDT and YNNKEL (reference sequence). The V and J ends lost 3 bases and 2 bases respectively, with 7 bases between them. For the CDR3, the DNA is TGTGCCAGCAGCCAGGATCCAAACTATGGCTACACCTTC. It is translated as CASSQDPNYGYTF.

This clonotype was counted between two and nine times. V and J are TRBV21-1 and TRBJ2-3. TRBV21-1 is described as a pseudogene. The length of the CDR3 is 12 residues. For the CDR3, the DNA is TGTGCCAGCAGCAAAGAGGCAGATACGCAGTATTTT. Translated: CASSKEADTQYF.

This chain uses TRBV7-6 with TRBJ1-2; maybe TRBD1 (5 bases). Germline CDR1 SGHVS, CDR2 FNYEAQ. The CDR3 length is 14 residues. V lost 2 bases and J 6 bases, leaving 13 bases between the germline ends. The DNA for the CDR3 is TGTGCCAGCAGCTTAACTGGGCAGGGCGATGGCTACACCTTC. Amino acids: CASSLTGQGDGYTF.

The table lists this clonotype with a few counts. The rearrangement joins TRBV12-3 or TRBV12-4 to TRBJ2-1; D perhaps matches TRBD1 (6 bases). CDR3 length: 16 amino acids. The V end was cut by 5 bases, the J end by 0 bases, with 14 bases between. The CDR3 DNA reads TGTGCCAGCAGTGGATCCGGGACACACTCCTACAATGAGCAGTTCTTC. It codes for CASSGSGTHSYNEQFF.

This clonotype was observed a few times. This rearrangement joins TRBV25-1 to TRBJ2-1, with 7 bases fitting TRBD1. V was pared by 6 bases and J by 9 bases, with 11 bases of the junction left unmatched. The germline gives CDR1 MGHDK, CDR2 SYGVNS. The CDR3 is 14 amino acids. The CDR3 DNA reads TGTGCCAGCAGCCATCGACAGGGTAGTCTTGAGCAGTTCTTC. It specifies CASSHRQGSLEQFF.

This clonotype was observed a handful of times. The rearrangement joins TRBV5-1 to TRBJ2-7; perhaps TRBD2 as D (6 bases). Germline values: CDR1 SGHRS, CDR2 YFSETQ. The CDR3 has 13 residues. Deletions cut 0 bases from V and 6 bases from J, with 10 bases between. CDR3 DNA sequence: TGCGCCAGCAGCTTGGCAGGACTATCCGAGCAGTACTTC. Translation: CASSLAGLSEQYF.

This clonotype was counted between two and nine times. The gene calls are TRBV6-1 and TRBJ2-3; TRBD2 matches 10 bases. Losses at the gene ends were 7 bases for V and 0 bases for J; bases not matched to a gene: 10. The CDR3 is 17 amino acids. The germline V gene encodes CDR1 MNHNS and CDR2 SASEGT. CDR3 sequence (DNA): TGTGCCAGCACTGGGGCTAGCGGGAGACCAAGCACAGATACGCAGTATTTT. This encodes CASTGASGRPSTDTQYF.

This clonotype turned up a few times. The V and J genes are TRBV7-2 and TRBJ1-2; weak D call: TRBD1 (5 bases). Trimming took 5 bases from V and 4 from J, leaving 11 bases between them. The V gene's germline CDR1 is SGHTA and CDR2 FQGNSA. The CDR3 extends over 13 amino acids. The CDR3 DNA is TGTGCCAGCAGCCTCGACAGAAGCTATGGCTACACCTTC. This encodes CASSLDRSYGYTF.

This chain connects TRBV2 to TRBJ2-4; tentatively, D is TRBD1 (5 bases). Germline V gene sequence: CDR1 SNHLY, CDR2 FYNNEI. CDR3 length: 14 amino acids. Trimming shortened V by 2 bases and J by 8 bases, and 13 bases separated the two germline ends. Here the CDR3 DNA reads TGTGCCAGCAGTGAACCAGGGCGGATGGACATTCAGTACTTC. Its protein product is CASSEPGRMDIQYF.

Only a few counts were recorded for this clonotype. V is TRBV20-1 and J is TRBJ1-6; a possible D gene is TRBD1 (5 bases). V lost 2 bases and J 10 bases, leaving 21 bases between the germline ends. Germline loops: CDR1 DFQATT, CDR2 SNEGSKA (reference sequence). The CDR3 runs to 16 residues. DNA for the CDR3: TGCAGTGCTAGAAATGCTCATGAACAGGAGGAATCACCCCTCCACTTT. Translated: CSARNAHEQEESPLHF.

This clonotype came up a few times. This chain uses TRBV28 with TRBJ1-3; 9 bases agree with TRBD1. Per germline, CDR1 MDHEN and CDR2 SYDVKM. J lost 4 bases, V lost 5 bases, and 12 bases had no gene match. CDR3 length: 17 residues. CDR3 sequence reads: CASSPPGQGGLGNTIYF. CDR3 DNA: TGTGCCAGCAGTCCCCCGGGACAGGGAGGATTAGGAAACACCATATATTTT.

In its sample, this clonotype was seen many times. The V gene is TRBV20-1, the J gene TRBJ2-4; TRBD2 matches 14 bases. CDR1 is DFQATT and CDR2 is SNEGSKA in the germline V gene (reference sequence). This CDR3 comprises 17 residues. The CDR3, as DNA: TGCCCCTTGACAGGCCCCCGGACTAGCGGGAGGTGGAACATTCAGTACTTC. Residues: CPLTGPRTSGRWNIQYF.

This clonotype came up a few times. This chain links TRBV29-1 with TRBJ2-5; either TRBD1 or TRBD2 may supply D (5 bases each). This CDR3 comprises 14 residues. Trimming pared 3 bases from V and 7 bases from J, leaving 18 bases between. Germline V gene data show CDR1 as SQVTM and CDR2 as ANQGSEA. CDR3 sequence: CSVERVQHGGTQYF. The CDR3 DNA sequence: TGCAGCGTTGAGAGGGTTCAACATGGGGGGACCCAGTACTTC.

V is TRBV11-2 and J is TRBJ2-2, with D possibly TRBD2 on 6 matching bases. CDR3 length: 16 amino acids. In germline, CDR1 is SGHAT, CDR2 FQNNGV. Trimming left V 3 bases short and J 1 base short, with 12 bases between. The CDR3 spells CASSFGSGLNTGELFF. DNA for the CDR3: TGTGCCAGCAGCTTTGGTAGCGGCCTGAACACCGGGGAGCTGTTTTTT.

This clonotype was observed many times. The chain links TRBV11-2 to TRBJ2-1; D uncertain. V dropped 0 bases and J dropped 0 bases, with 9 bases sitting between them. The germline V gene encodes CDR1 SGHAT and CDR2 FQNNGV. The CDR3 runs to 16 residues. The CDR3 sequence: CASSLDPQSSYNEQFF. CDR3 in DNA: TGTGCCAGCAGCTTAGATCCCCAGAGCTCCTACAATGAGCAGTTCTTC.

This clonotype was detected only a few times. This sequence joins TRBV3-1 and TRBJ2-3, with a possible D match to TRBD2 (5 bases). V gave up 4 bases and J gave up 5 bases, with 19 bases separating them. Germline CDR1 is LGHDT and CDR2 is YNNKEL (reference sequence). This CDR3 is 16 amino acids long. The CDR3 here is CASSPRGSHSGDTQYF. The CDR3 region has the DNA TGTGCCAGCAGCCCCCGCGGGTCACACTCCGGAGATACGCAGTATTTT.

This clonotype was counted between two and nine times. The chain joins TRBV27 to TRBJ1-1; D perhaps matches TRBD1 (5 bases). With 10 bases removed from V and 8 bases from J, the gap between germline ends came to 29 bases. Germline V gives CDR1 MNHEY, CDR2 SMNVEV (reference sequence). This CDR3 has 16 residues. The CDR3 DNA reads as TGTGCCAACAGATGGGAGGGTGGGGGTTTCAGGTTCGAAGCTTTCTTT. Its protein is CANRWEGGGFRFEAFF.